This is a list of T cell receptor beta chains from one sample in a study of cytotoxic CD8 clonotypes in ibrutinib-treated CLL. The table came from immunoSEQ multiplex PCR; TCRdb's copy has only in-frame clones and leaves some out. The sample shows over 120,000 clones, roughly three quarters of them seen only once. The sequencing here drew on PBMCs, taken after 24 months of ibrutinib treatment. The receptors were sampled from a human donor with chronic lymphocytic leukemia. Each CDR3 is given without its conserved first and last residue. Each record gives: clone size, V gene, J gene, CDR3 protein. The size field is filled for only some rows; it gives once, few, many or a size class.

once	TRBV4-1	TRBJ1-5	ASSQGGETGRIQPQH
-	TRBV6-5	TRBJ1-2	ASRSPVNYGYT
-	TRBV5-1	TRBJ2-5	ASSVAKPRQETQY
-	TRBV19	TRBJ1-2	ASSFRDPYGYT
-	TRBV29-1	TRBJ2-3	SGTGLAGTTDTQY
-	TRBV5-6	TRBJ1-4	ASRVYNEKLF
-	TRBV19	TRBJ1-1	ASNTGRLGDTEAF
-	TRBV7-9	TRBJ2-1	ASTTGGPEQF
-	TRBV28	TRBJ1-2	ASRKTGDYGYT
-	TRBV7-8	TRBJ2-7	ATSHREGWGEQY
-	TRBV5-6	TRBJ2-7	ASSPGDHSYEQY
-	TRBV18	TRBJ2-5	ASSPGETQY
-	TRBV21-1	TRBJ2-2	ASARDRGLTGELF
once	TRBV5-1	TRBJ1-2	ASRGVSGYGYT
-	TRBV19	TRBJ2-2	ASSTDRGNTGELF
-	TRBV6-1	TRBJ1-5	ASSAGRYSNQPQH
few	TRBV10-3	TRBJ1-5	AISTPGVPQH
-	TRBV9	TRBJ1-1	ASSPTPHLGREAF
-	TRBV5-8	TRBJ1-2	ASSLAGGPHGYT
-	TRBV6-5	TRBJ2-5	ASTRTSGSETQY
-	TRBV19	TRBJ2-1	ASRDRDRGPQQF
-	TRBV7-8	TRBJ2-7	ASSLGRTTTYEQY
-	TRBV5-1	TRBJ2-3	ASSYSTDTQY
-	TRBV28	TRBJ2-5	ASRPSGRGETQY
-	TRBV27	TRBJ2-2	ASSLYPPSGGGVGELF
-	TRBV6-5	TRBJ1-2	ASSKGTGSYGYT
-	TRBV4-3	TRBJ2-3	ASSQVGGPDDTQY
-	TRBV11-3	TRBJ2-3	ASSSGRRLSTDTQY
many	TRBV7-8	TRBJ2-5	ASSLKRRGETQY
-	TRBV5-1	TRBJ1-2	ASSLGGSNYGYT
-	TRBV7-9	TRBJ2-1	ASSSPAGGAKNEQF
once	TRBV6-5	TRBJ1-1	ASSRTGGRAF
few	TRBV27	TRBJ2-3	ASSFRDRATDTQY
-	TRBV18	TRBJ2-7	ASSPAGGYEQY
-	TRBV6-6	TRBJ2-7	ASSLKYEQY
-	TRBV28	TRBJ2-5	ASRSQETQY
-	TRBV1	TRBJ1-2	TSSQAAWTGGYYGYT